Only a few counts were recorded for the clone carrying this TCR beta chain. No antigen is known for it. The data belong to a study of T cells after yellow fever vaccination. Each CDR3 protein gets one entry after TCRdb re-called the 5' RACE reads with MiXCR. The data contain 450,000 to 650,000 distinct CDR3 sequences, about 13% of them seen just once; the ten biggest clones take up roughly 13%. Study outcomes and limitations: Post-booster repertoires contained most primary-vaccination clones again (around 96% CD4, 85% to 90% CD8).

The CDR3 sequence is 15 residues long. V shed 6 bases, J shed 5 bases, and the junction held 11 bases outside the gene matches. Germline V lookup: CDR1 MNHNS, CDR2 SASEGT. This material consisted of PBMCs, taken on the day of the yellow fever booster vaccination. V gene TRBV6-1 combines with J gene TRBJ2-7, with 9 bases aligning to TRBD1. The source is a man aged 25 to 40 who received the YFV17D yellow fever vaccine. The chain's CDR3 is CASSDFGTGTHEQYF. The CDR3 coding sequence is TGTGCCAGCAGCGACTTTGGGACAGGGACCCACGAGCAGTACTTC.